These T cell receptor beta chains were read from a single sample in a study of blood T cell repertoires in COVID-19. Profiled with immunoSEQ multiplex PCR; TCRdb holds only in-frame clones, not every one. The table records fewer than 20,000 clones, about 89% of them present only once. Input material: peripheral blood. These receptor sequences come from a man between 60 and 75 years old with acute or convalescent COVID-19. Each CDR3 is given with its conserved first and last residue. The order of the fields is J gene, clone size, V gene, D gene, CDR3 protein, CDR3 DNA. The D gene is left open where the match is weak. Only some rows state a clone size, as once, few, many or a class for expanded clones.

J: TRBJ2-2; size: .; V: TRBV6-2/TRBV6-3; D: .; CDR3: CASSYQGELFF; DNA: TGTGCCAGCAGTTACCAAGGGGAGCTGTTTTTT
J: TRBJ2-2; size: .; V: TRBV5-1; D: TRBD1; CDR3: CASTMTGGDNTGELFF; DNA: TGCGCCAGCACCATGACAGGGGGCGACAACACCGGGGAGCTGTTTTTT
J: TRBJ2-5; size: .; V: TRBV5-1; D: TRBD2; CDR3: CASSLEGSGGPRETQYF; DNA: TGCGCCAGCAGCTTGGAGGGTAGCGGGGGCCCCCGGGAGACCCAGTACTTC
J: TRBJ1-5; size: once; V: TRBV29-1; D: .; CDR3: CSVSFSGYSNQPQHF; DNA: TGCAGCGTTAGTTTTTCAGGGTATAGCAATCAGCCCCAGCATTTT
J: TRBJ1-5; size: .; V: TRBV12-3/TRBV12-4; D: TRBD1; CDR3: CASSGQDNQPQHF; DNA: TGTGCCAGCAGTGGACAGGATAATCAGCCCCAGCATTTT
J: TRBJ1-3; size: .; V: TRBV2; D: TRBD1; CDR3: CASRRDRVLSGNTIYF; DNA: TGTGCCAGCCGGCGGGACAGGGTTCTCTCTGGAAACACCATATATTTT
J: TRBJ1-5; size: .; V: TRBV28; D: TRBD1; CDR3: CASSSTGVQPQHF; DNA: TGTGCCAGCAGTTCAACAGGGGTTCAGCCCCAGCATTTT
J: TRBJ2-2; size: .; V: TRBV4-1; D: TRBD1; CDR3: CASSLSTGVRGWELFF; DNA: TGCGCCAGCAGCCTATCCACAGGGGTGAGGGGGTGGGAGCTGTTTTTT
J: TRBJ1-6; size: .; V: TRBV9; D: .; CDR3: CASSSQTGGNSPLHF; DNA: TGTGCCAGCAGCTCTCAGACCGGGGGTAATTCACCCCTCCACTTT
J: TRBJ2-5; size: few; V: TRBV5-1; D: TRBD2; CDR3: CASGRAGGEETQYF; DNA: TGCGCCAGCGGCCGCGCGGGGGGGGAAGAGACCCAGTACTTC
J: TRBJ1-6; size: .; V: TRBV11-2; D: .; CDR3: CASSLGGGGRSPLHF; DNA: TGTGCCAGCAGCTTAGGAGGGGGGGGGAGGTCACCCCTCCACTTT
J: TRBJ2-4; size: .; V: TRBV28; D: TRBD2; CDR3: CASSLWREAKNIQYF; DNA: TGTGCCAGCAGTTTATGGCGGGAGGCCAAAAACATTCAGTACTTC
J: TRBJ1-4; size: .; V: TRBV28; D: TRBD1; CDR3: CASRWTGPTNEKLFF; DNA: TGTGCCAGCAGATGGACAGGTCCTACTAATGAAAAACTGTTTTTT
J: TRBJ1-3; size: .; V: TRBV6-5; D: .; CDR3: CASSYSTVGNTIYF; DNA: TGTGCCAGCAGTTACTCGACAGTTGGAAACACCATATATTTT
J: TRBJ1-5; size: .; V: TRBV12-3/TRBV12-4; D: .; CDR3: CASSFTGNQPQHF; DNA: TGTGCCAGCAGTTTTACAGGCAATCAGCCCCAGCATTTT
J: TRBJ1-5; size: .; V: TRBV12-3/TRBV12-4; D: .; CDR3: CASSPTDRQPQHF; DNA: TGTGCCAGCAGTCCTACCGACAGACAGCCCCAGCATTTT
J: TRBJ2-1; size: .; V: TRBV10-2; D: TRBD1; CDR3: CASSLQGPEQFF; DNA: TGCGCCAGCTCTTTACAGGGGCCAGAGCAGTTCTTC
J: TRBJ1-5; size: .; V: TRBV5-4; D: .; CDR3: CASSLDRNNQPQHF; DNA: TGTGCCAGCAGCTTGGACAGAAACAATCAGCCCCAGCATTTT
J: TRBJ2-7; size: .; V: TRBV18; D: .; CDR3: CASSPGAGAYEQYF; DNA: TGTGCCAGCTCACCAGGGGCAGGTGCCTACGAGCAGTACTTC
J: TRBJ1-1; size: once; V: TRBV15; D: TRBD1; CDR3: CATSRVGDRRGWGTEAFF; DNA: TGTGCCACCAGCAGAGTGGGGGACAGGAGGGGCTGGGGCACTGAAGCTTTCTTT
J: TRBJ1-6; size: .; V: TRBV6-6; D: .; CDR3: CASSYGQTHNSPLHF; DNA: TGTGCCAGCAGTTACGGACAGACACATAATTCACCCCTCCACTTT
J: TRBJ2-2; size: .; V: TRBV15; D: TRBD1; CDR3: CATSTLTGDNGELFF; DNA: TGTGCCACCAGCACCTTGACAGGGGATAACGGGGAGCTGTTTTTT
J: TRBJ1-6; size: once; V: TRBV5-1; D: .; CDR3: CASSSLGEDSPLHF; DNA: TGCGCCAGCAGCTCCCTGGGGGAGGATTCACCCCTCCACTTT